The clone carrying this T cell receptor (beta chain) was seen ten or more times. Its antigen remains unidentified. The time point was: pre-sensitization, week 0. The treatment denotes: therapeutic diphenylcyclopropenone sensitization with weekly scalp DPC. This entry comes from a study of human T cells and chemical hapten exposure. Study-wide background: Patch tests put 0.01% DPC on the upper back, read at 6 days. Small pooled library volume differences chiefly drove per-sample TCR yield variation.

Study-level points and caveats: Every donor had alopecia, and their immune response may therefore differ from healthy people's.

During construction of the library, unique molecular identifiers were attached to individual cDNA molecules for quantitative, reproducible TCR counting. TCRdb independently ran MiXCR on the RACE reads; one entry per CDR3 protein. The sample holds 85,000 to 130,000 distinct CDR3 sequences, less than 15% seen once. The CDR3 sequence is 12 residues long. V gave up 4 bases and J gave up 2 bases, with 7 bases separating them. Germline V gives CDR1 SQVTM, CDR2 ANQGSEA. This chain joins TRBV29-1 and TRBJ2-3; no definite D call. Sequencing used whole blood, obtained in connection with sensitization to the hapten diphenylcyclopropenone (DPC). This sequence was found in a woman in her forties or fifties with alopecia areata. Some clones in this sample may be carry-over from other donors' samples. As DNA, the CDR3 is TGCAGCGTTGCCAGCCACACAGATACGCAGTATTTT. The encoded protein is CSVASHTDTQYF.